The 31 T cell receptor beta chains presented below share a single source sample, sequenced in a study of prognosis after radiotherapy for stage I lung cancer. The authors amplified TCR beta CDR3 from genomic DNA using two-round multiplex PCR. Primers were specific to each TRBV and TRBJ gene in first-round PCR. TCRdb passed the multiplex PCR reads through MiXCR, listing each CDR3 protein once. The table includes fewer than 25,000 distinct CDR3 sequences, about 50% detected once. Sequences were derived from PBMCs, sampled before or after stereotactic body radiation therapy (not recorded which). All receptors derive from a donor aged 50 or older with non-small cell lung cancer.

The CDR3 region is CASSEIFRVSVYTF. The CDR3 DNA is TGTGCCAGCAGTGAAATTTTCCGGGTTTCTGTCTACACCTTC. The chain has TRBV7-2 and TRBJ1-2, with no clear D. CDR3 size: 14 residues. The ends were cut back, 6 bases at V and 10 bases at J, with 21 bases in the middle. Germline CDR1 SGHTA, CDR2 FQGNSA.

To note about this clonotype: A far larger clone differs by one base, so this is likely a read error. The chain recombines TRBV28 with TRBJ1-4; no clear D. The DNA end favors TRBJ1-6, so the J call may be wrong. The CDR3 extends over 15 amino acids. Germline CDR1 MDHEN, CDR2 SYDVKM. CDR3 residues: CARSLRGRNNSPLHF. The CDR3 nucleotides read TGTGCCAGAAGTTTACGCGGGCGGAATAATTCACCCCTCCACTTT.

Concerning this clonotype: This may be a read error, as it is one base from a much larger clone. V is TRBV6-2 or TRBV6-3 and J is TRBJ2-2; TRBD2 is a possible D gene (6 bases). CDR1 MNHEY and CDR2 SVGEGT come from the germline V gene. The CDR3 is made up of 16 amino acids. The CDR3: CASSYSRRTNTGELVF. For the CDR3, the DNA is TGTGCCAGCAGTTACTCGCGGAGGACTAACACCGGGGAGCTGGTTTTT.

The chain uses TRBV12-3 or TRBV12-4 and TRBJ2-3; D may be TRBD2 (5 bases). This CDR3 spans 12 amino acids. V dropped 8 bases and J dropped 12 bases, with 18 bases sitting between them. In DNA form, the CDR3 reads TGTGCCAGCTCCTCCGAGGGCCCTATTCAGTATTTT. Residues: CASSSEGPIQYF.

This clonotype has a count of ten or more. V gene TRBV20-1 combines with J gene TRBJ2-5, with 9 bases aligning to TRBD1. The CDR3 loop spans 15 amino acids. V gave up 0 bases and J gave up 5 bases; unmatched junction bases: 7. The germline V gene has CDR1 DFQATT and CDR2 SNEGSKA (reference sequence). In nucleotides, the CDR3 is TGCAGTGCTAGAGATCCCCAAACAGGGGGCGAGACCCAGTACTTC. It yields the protein CSARDPQTGGETQYF.

This clonotype was observed at least ten times. This chain connects TRBV6-5 to TRBJ2-2; D possibly corresponds to TRBD1 (5 bases). V lost 4 bases and J 3 bases, leaving 12 bases between the germline ends. Looked up from germline, CDR1 is MNHEY and CDR2 is SVGAGI. This CDR3 comprises 15 residues. CDR3: CASSSRATDTGELFF. In nucleotides, the CDR3 is TGTGCCAGCAGTTCCAGAGCGACAGACACCGGGGAGCTGTTTTTT.

The chain joins TRBV6-2 or TRBV6-3 to TRBJ2-1; 9 nucleotides align to TRBD2. Losses at the gene ends were 6 bases for V and 2 bases for J; bases not matched to a gene: 14. Germline V gene sequence: CDR1 MNHEY, CDR2 SVGEGT. This CDR3 region has 18 residues. CDR3 loop: CASRQRNSGSQTYNEQFF. The CDR3 nucleotides read TGTGCCAGCAGACAACGGAATAGCGGGAGCCAGACCTACAATGAGCAGTTCTTC.

This clonotype was detected once. It differs at one base from a far larger clone, so likely a read error. This chain joins TRBV6-7 and TRBJ2-3, with TRBD2 matching over 11 bases. TRBV6-7 has ORF status, its function being uncertain. CDR3 length: 20 residues. V shed 10 bases, J shed 0 bases, and the junction held 21 bases outside the gene matches. Written as DNA, the CDR3 is TGTGCCATCCGACACCTCCCGGGACTAGCGGCAGTCGAAAGCACAGATACGCAGTATTTT. It yields the protein CAIRHLPGLAAVESTDTQYF.

Remarks on this clonotype: Since a far larger clone is one base different, this is likely a read error. The chain combines TRBV6-2 or TRBV6-3 with TRBJ1-3; perhaps TRBD1 as D (6 bases). CDR1 and CDR2 from the germline V gene are MNHEY and SVGEGT. The CDR3 extends over 17 amino acids. Here the CDR3 reads CASFKRSGQHSGNTIYF. CDR3 DNA sequence: TGTGCCAGTTTCAAAAGATCCGGACAGCACTCTGGGAACACCATATATTTT.

As to this clonotype: A far larger clone differs by one base, so this is likely a read error. The CDR3 DNA follows: TGTGCCAGTAATAAGGGACATGGGTTCCTCCAAGAGACCCAGTACTTC. Translation: CASNKGHGFLQETQYF. The chain has TRBV6-2 or TRBV6-3 and TRBJ2-5; TRBD1 might be the D (6 bases). Trimming pared 9 bases from V and 1 base from J, leaving 21 bases between. The CDR3 runs 16 residues. Germline V CDR1 and CDR2: MNHEY, SVGEGT.

The rearrangement uses TRBV7-2 and TRBJ2-3; TRBD2 might be the D (7 bases). This CDR3 is 16 amino acids long. Germline V CDR1 and CDR2: SGHTA, FQGNSA. V dropped 2 bases and J dropped 5 bases, with 17 bases sitting between them. CDR3 DNA: TGTGCCAGCAGCTTAATTGACGGGGGGCGCGGAGATACGCAGTATTTT. This gives the protein CASSLIDGGRGDTQYF.

This clonotype was recorded at least ten times. The genes are TRBV18 and TRBJ2-5; D call uncertain. V was cut by 6 bases and J by 4 bases, with 9 bases left in between. Per the germline V gene, CDR1 is KGHSH and CDR2 is LQKENI. This CDR3 region has 12 residues. CDR3 region: CASSPSPETQYF. The CDR3 DNA reads TGTGCCAGCTCCCCCAGCCCAGAGACCCAGTACTTC. The whole variable domain, filled in from reference TRBV18 and TRBJ2-5, reads NAGVMQNPRHLVRRRGQEARLRCSPMKGHSHVYWYRQLPEEGLKFMVYLQKENIIDESGMPKERFSAEFPKEGPSILRIQQVVRGDSAAYFCASSPSPETQYFGPGTRLLVL.

For this clonotype: Germline is not matched at one junction end, which may reflect a read error. V is TRBV5-1 and J is TRBJ2-7; possible D gene TRBD2, 6 bases. This CDR3 is built from 14 residues. CDR1 is SGHRS, CDR2 YFSETQ, per germline. DNA for the CDR3: TGCACCAGCAGCTTGGTGGGGGGAAGCTACGAGCATTACTTC. It translates to CTSSLVGGSYEHYF.

With regard to this clonotype: A far bigger clonotype differs at one base, so this is likely a read error. The chain employs TRBV7-8 and TRBJ2-1; D not resolved. The better agreement between TRBJ2-5 and the DNA end casts doubt on the J call. CDR1 is SGHVS and CDR2 is FQNEAQ in the germline V gene. This CDR3 contains 14 residues. CDR3 coding DNA: TGTGCCATCAGCTTAGCTGGGGTTCTTGAGACCCAGTACTTC. This sequence encodes CAISLAGVLETQYF.

A remark on this clonotype: A much larger clone sits a single nucleotide away, making a read error possible. V is TRBV6-9 and J is TRBJ2-3; 14 positions match TRBD2. J gave up 2 bases and V 4 bases, and 14 bases lay outside the gene matches. Germline CDR1 reads MNHGY; CDR2 reads SVAAGI. The CDR3 loop spans 20 amino acids. CDR3 sequence reads: CASSFLPAGLAGDSTDTQYF. In nucleotides, the CDR3 is TGTGCCAGCAGTTTCCTACCGGCGGGACTAGCGGGAGACTCCACAGATACGCAGTATTTT.

With regard to this clonotype: A read error may produce the germline difference seen at one junction end. The genes are TRBV28 and TRBJ1-2; 7 nucleotides agree with TRBD1. The CDR3 is made up of 14 amino acids. CDR1 MDHEN and CDR2 SYDVKM come from the germline V gene. The CDR3 sequence: CASSSETGNYGYNF. CDR3 nucleotide sequence: TGTGCCAGCAGCAGCGAGACAGGGAACTATGGCTACAACTTC.

The V and J genes are TRBV6-1 and TRBJ2-2; 10 nucleotides align to TRBD1. Trimming cost V 8 bases and J 7 bases; bases outside gene matches: 1. Germline V lookup: CDR1 MNHNS, CDR2 SASEGT. The length of the CDR3 is 12 residues. DNA for the CDR3: TGTGCCAGCGGGACAGGGGTCGGGGAGCTGTTTTTT. Protein sequence: CASGTGVGELFF.

This clonotype has a count of ten or more. At one end, the junction sequence differs from germline, possibly due to a read error. CDR3 amino acids: CATSRDRKTGKVF. The CDR3 coding sequence is TGTGCCACCAGCAGAGATAGGAAGACAGGGAAGGTCTTC. The rearrangement joins TRBV15 to TRBJ2-1; TRBD1 matches 7 bases. The CDR3 is 13 amino acids. Per the germline V gene, CDR1 is LNHNV and CDR2 is YYDKDF (reference sequence). Full variable domain (outside the CDR3, taken from reference TRBV15 and TRBJ2-1): DAMVIQNPRYQVTQFGKPVTLSCSQTLNHNVMYWYQQKSSQAPKLLFHYYDKDFNNEADTPDNFQSRRPNTSFCFLDIRSPGLGDTAMYLCATSRDRKTGKVFGPGTRLTVL.

In regard to this clonotype: This probably arose from a read error, given a far larger clone one base away. The chain is built from TRBV6-2 or TRBV6-3 and TRBJ1-3; TRBD1 is a possible D gene (5 bases). The germline V gene has CDR1 MNHEY and CDR2 SVGEGT. This CDR3 contains 12 residues. V lost 6 bases and J 6 bases, leaving 9 bases between the germline ends. The CDR3 DNA follows: TGTGCCAGCAGAGGGACTGTAAACACCATATATTTT. This sequence encodes CASRGTVNTIYF.

This clonotype was observed a single time. The chain joins TRBV3-1 to TRBJ1-1; D is unclear. The CDR3 spans 13 residues. CDR1 LGHDT and CDR2 YNNKEL come from the germline V gene (reference sequence). V was pared by 1 base and J by 5 bases, with 8 bases between. The CDR3 nucleotides are TGTGCCAGCAGCCAAGGGATGTGGACTGAAGCTTTCTTT. This encodes CASSQGMWTEAFF.

V is TRBV6-1 and J is TRBJ2-1, with D unclear. CDR1 and CDR2 (germline): MNHNS, SASEGT. There are 15 residues in the CDR3. The V gene lost 3 bases and the J gene lost 0 bases, with 9 bases spanning the gap. CDR3 region: CASSDGQSSYNEQFF. The CDR3, as DNA: TGTGCCAGCAGTGACGGGCAGAGCTCCTACAATGAGCAGTTCTTC.

This clonotype showed up many times. V gene TRBV9 combines with J gene TRBJ2-2; no definite D call. This CDR3 contains 14 residues. Germline V lookup: CDR1 SGDLS, CDR2 YYNGEE. Trimming cost V 0 bases and J 1 base, with 4 bases left between them. CDR3 sequence: CASSVAVNTGELFF. The CDR3 region has the DNA TGTGCCAGCAGCGTAGCTGTGAACACCGGGGAGCTGTTTTTT.

At least ten counts were recorded for this clonotype. This could be a read error, since a much larger clone is one nucleotide away. The rearrangement links TRBV6-1 to TRBJ1-5; TRBD1 might be the D (5 bases). The CDR3 extends over 14 amino acids. V was pared by 4 bases and J by 1 base, with 8 bases between. The germline V gene has CDR1 MNHNS and CDR2 SASEGT. CDR3 coding DNA: TGTGCCAGCAGTGGATCAGGGAGCAATCAGCCCCAGCATTTT. Its translation: CASSGSGSNQPQHF.

Many counts were recorded for this clonotype. This chain links TRBV11-1 with TRBJ2-1, with 11 bases fitting TRBD2. V trimming: 5 bases; J trimming: 7 bases; junction bases outside the gene matches: 13. Germline V gives CDR1 SGHAT, CDR2 FQDESV (reference sequence). The length of the CDR3 is 17 residues. CDR3 nucleotides: TGTGCCAGCAGCCCCGGGACTAGCGGAGTTGTCGAGAATGAGCAGTTCTTC. Protein: CASSPGTSGVVENEQFF. Looking up the rest from reference TRBV11-1 and TRBJ2-1 gives the full variable domain: EAEVAQSPRYKITEKSQAVAFWCDPISGHATLYWYRQILGQGPELLVQFQDESVVDDSQLPKDRFSAERLKGVDSTLKIQPAELGDSAMYLCASSPGTSGVVENEQFFGPGTRLTVL.

The V call is TRBV28, the J call TRBJ2-7; 7 nucleotides align to TRBD2. Germline V CDR1 and CDR2: MDHEN, SYDVKM. The CDR3 runs to 13 residues. V lost 11 bases and J lost 7; bases outside the gene matches: 14. The CDR3 DNA is TGTGCCGGCATTTCCACGGGAGGTAGAGAGCAGTACTTC. This encodes CAGISTGGREQYF.

On this clonotype itself: With a far larger clone one base away, a read error is the likely cause. This chain joins TRBV2 and TRBJ1-5; no reliable D call. V dropped 7 bases and J dropped 7 bases, with 20 bases sitting between them. The CDR3 length is 15 residues. The V gene's germline CDR1 is SNHLY and CDR2 FYNNEI. This chain's CDR3 is CASTQTGWRGQPQHF. CDR3 in DNA: TGTGCCAGCACCCAGACGGGGTGGCGCGGGCAGCCCCAGCATTTT.

In this sample, this clonotype turned up once. A far larger clone is only one base removed, so a read error is likely. CDR3 loop: CASSLTGTTGELFF. The CDR3 DNA reads TGTGCCAGCAGCTTAACTGGTACAACCGGGGAGCTGTTTTTT. J is TRBJ2-2 and V is TRBV7-2; D is ambiguous. The V gene's germline CDR1 is SGHTA and CDR2 FQGNSA. Between the trimmed V and J ends, which lost 2 bases and 5 bases, there was a span of 9 bases. The CDR3 extends over 14 amino acids.

V gene TRBV11-2 combines with J gene TRBJ2-7; D remains unclear. Trimming took off 1 base at V and 0 bases at J, with 7 bases between the two ends. There are 14 residues in the CDR3. Germline V gene lookup returns CDR1 SGHAT and CDR2 FQNNGV. The CDR3 DNA reads as TGTGCCAGCAGCTTAGGGACCCGCTCCTACGAGCAGTACTTC. Translated, it gives CASSLGTRSYEQYF.

In this sample, this clonotype turned up many times. The chain uses TRBV6-4 and TRBJ2-5, with a tentative D call TRBD2 (6 bases). Germline CDR1 reads MRHNA; CDR2 reads SNTAGT. The CDR3 runs to 14 residues. V shed 3 bases and J shed 7 bases, with 15 bases lying between them. CDR3 bases: TGTGCCAGCAGTGAGGGGACTGTCGCGTCGACCCAGTACTTC. Translated: CASSEGTVASTQYF.

This clonotype has just a few counts. A much larger clone sits a single nucleotide away, making a read error possible. This chain connects TRBV15 to TRBJ2-6, with TRBD2 matching 8 bases. CDR3 length: 17 residues. Losses at the gene ends were 8 bases for V and 0 bases for J; bases not matched to a gene: 9. Germline CDR1 is LNHNV and CDR2 is YYDKDF (reference sequence). The CDR3, as DNA: TGTGCCACCTCTCCGGGAGGGGACTTCTCTGGGGCCAACGTCCTGACTTTC. It translates to CATSPGGDFSGANVLTF.

This rearrangement joins TRBV6-1 to TRBJ2-1, with 10 bases fitting TRBD2. CDR1 is MNHNS and CDR2 is SASEGT in the germline V gene. This CDR3 has 17 amino acids. With V trimmed by 2 bases and J by 14 bases, 18 bases remained unmatched. The CDR3 nucleotides are TGTGCCAGCAGTGAATCCGAGGGAGGCCTAGCGGGAGAAAGGAAGTTCTTC. It is translated as CASSESEGGLAGERKFF.